This entry features one T cell receptor beta chain sequence. This record belongs to a study of blood T cell repertoires in COVID-19. Study in general: There were acute and convalescent COVID-19 samples, and they came from the United States, Italy and Spain. T cells, B-cell-depleted T cells, or PBMCs supplied cDNA or gDNA.

V gave up 5 bases and J gave up 5 bases, with 15 bases separating them. This CDR3 is 14 amino acids long. The germline CDR1 and CDR2 sequences are MNHEY and SVGEGT. Per the authors' pipeline: Reference gene primer amplification gave nucleated cell count estimates. Sequencing used immunoSEQ multiplex PCR; TCRdb keeps in-frame clones, though not all of them. V and J calls and clone size are given by that table; D and trimming were obtained from the DNA. Of around 620,000 clones in the sample, around 90% are singletons; the top ten hold under 0.3%. This TCR was recovered from a woman in her late teens or twenties with acute or convalescent COVID-19. Sequenced: peripheral blood. The genes are TRBV6-2 or TRBV6-3 and TRBJ1-1, with D maybe TRBD1 (5 bases). CDR3: CASSAQVPRTEAFF. The DNA of the CDR3 is TGTGCCAGCAGTGCACAGGTCCCGAGGACTGAAGCTTTCTTT.